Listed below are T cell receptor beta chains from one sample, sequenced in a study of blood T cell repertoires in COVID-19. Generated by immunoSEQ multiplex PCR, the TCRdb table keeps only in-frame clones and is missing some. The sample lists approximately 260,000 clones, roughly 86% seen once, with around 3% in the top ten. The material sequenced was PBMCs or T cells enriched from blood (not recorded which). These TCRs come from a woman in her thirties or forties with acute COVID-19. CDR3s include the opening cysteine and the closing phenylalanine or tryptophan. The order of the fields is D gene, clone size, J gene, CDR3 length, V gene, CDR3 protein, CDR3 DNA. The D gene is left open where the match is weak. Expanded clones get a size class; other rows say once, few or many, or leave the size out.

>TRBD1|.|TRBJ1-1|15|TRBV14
CASSQKWGTATEAFF
TGTGCCAGCAGCCAAAAGTGGGGGACAGCCACTGAAGCTTTCTTT
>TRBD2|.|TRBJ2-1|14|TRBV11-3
CASSFSTSGNEQFF
TGTGCCAGCAGCTTCTCTACTAGCGGGAATGAGCAGTTCTTC
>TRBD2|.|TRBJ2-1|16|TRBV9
CASSSPGLAGGPGQFF
TGTGCCAGCAGCTCGCCCGGACTAGCGGGAGGGCCGGGACAGTTCTTC
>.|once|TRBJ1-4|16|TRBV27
CASSFQAGLANEKLFF
TGTGCCAGCAGTTTCCAAGCAGGACTGGCTAATGAAAAACTGTTTTTT
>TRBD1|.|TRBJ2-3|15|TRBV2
CASSVDRESTDTQYF
TGTGCCAGCAGTGTAGACAGGGAAAGCACAGATACGCAGTATTTT
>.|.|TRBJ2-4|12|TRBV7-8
CASSSDRNIQYF
TGTGCCAGCAGCTCGGACAGAAACATTCAGTACTTC
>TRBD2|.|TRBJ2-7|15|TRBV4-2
CASSRPGTSEYEQYF
TGTGCCAGCAGCCGACCAGGGACTAGCGAATACGAGCAGTACTTC
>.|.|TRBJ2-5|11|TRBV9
CASGGYEAQYF
TGTGCCAGCGGAGGCTATGAAGCCCAGTACTTC
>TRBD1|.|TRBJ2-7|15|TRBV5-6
CASSLVEGAPYEQYF
TGTGCCAGCAGCTTGGTAGAGGGGGCCCCCTACGAGCAGTACTTC
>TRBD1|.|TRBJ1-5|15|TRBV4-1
CASSPTGVENQPQHF
TGCGCCAGCAGCCCGACAGGGGTGGAGAATCAGCCCCAGCATTTT
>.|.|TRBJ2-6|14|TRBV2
CASMRASGANVLTF
TGTGCCAGCATGAGGGCTTCTGGGGCCAACGTCCTGACTTTC
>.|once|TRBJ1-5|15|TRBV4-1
CASSQEGQNNQPQHF
TGCGCCAGCAGCCAAGAAGGACAGAACAATCAGCCCCAGCATTTT
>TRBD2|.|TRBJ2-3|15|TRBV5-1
CASSLTSVSTDTQYF
TGCGCCAGCAGCTTAACTAGCGTAAGCACAGATACGCAGTATTTT
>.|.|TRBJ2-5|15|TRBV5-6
CASSWGTRPGETQYF
TGTGCCAGCAGCTGGGGAACTAGGCCGGGTGAGACCCAGTACTTC
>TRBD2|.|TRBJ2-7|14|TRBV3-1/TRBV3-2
CASSQDSGRGEQYF
TGTGCCAGCAGCCAAGATAGCGGGAGAGGCGAGCAGTACTTC
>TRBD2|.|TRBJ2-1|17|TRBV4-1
CASSQSSGYRSYNEQFF
TGCGCCAGCAGCCAAAGTAGCGGGTACCGCTCCTACAATGAGCAGTTCTTC
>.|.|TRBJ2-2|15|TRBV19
CASSPFAGNTGELFF
TGTGCCAGTAGTCCCTTTGCGGGGAACACCGGGGAGCTGTTTTTT
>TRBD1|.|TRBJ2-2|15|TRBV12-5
CASGLVRQGGGELFF
TGTGCTAGTGGTTTGGTAAGACAGGGCGGCGGGGAGCTGTTTTTT
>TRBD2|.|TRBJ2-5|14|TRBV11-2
CASSFDSGGETQYF
TGTGCCAGCAGCTTTGACTCGGGGGGGGAGACCCAGTACTTC
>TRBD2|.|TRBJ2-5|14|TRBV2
CASSELAGQETQYF
TGTGCCAGCAGTGAGCTAGCGGGTCAAGAGACCCAGTACTTC
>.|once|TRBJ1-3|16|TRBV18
CASSPQGLLAGNTIYF
TGTGCCAGCTCACCTCAGGGGCTCTTGGCTGGAAACACCATATATTTT
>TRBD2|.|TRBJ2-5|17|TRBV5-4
CASSSSASGTIQETQYF
TGTGCCAGCAGCTCCTCGGCTAGCGGGACAATCCAAGAGACCCAGTACTTC
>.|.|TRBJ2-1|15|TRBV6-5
CASSYNLVSYNEQFF
TGTGCCAGCAGTTACAACCTAGTTTCGTACAATGAGCAGTTCTTC
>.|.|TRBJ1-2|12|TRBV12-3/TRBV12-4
CASSRTDYGYTF
TGTGCCAGCAGTAGGACAGACTATGGCTACACCTTC
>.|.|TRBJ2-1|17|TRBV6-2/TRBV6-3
CASSYKTGQSSYNEQFF
TGTGCCAGCAGTTACAAGACCGGACAGAGCTCCTACAATGAGCAGTTCTTC
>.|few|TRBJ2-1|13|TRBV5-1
CASSLAVYNEQFF
TGCGCCAGCAGCTTGGCTGTATACAATGAGCAGTTCTTC
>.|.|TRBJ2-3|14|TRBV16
CASSQRQGTDTQYF
TGTGCCAGCAGCCAAAGGCAGGGCACAGATACGCAGTATTTT
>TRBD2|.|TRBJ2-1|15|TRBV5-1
CASSVTSGAYNEQFF
TGCGCCAGCAGCGTTACTAGCGGGGCCTACAATGAGCAGTTCTTC
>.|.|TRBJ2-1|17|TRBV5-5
CASSFRTGLRSYNEQFF
TGTGCCAGCAGCTTTCGAACAGGTTTGCGGTCCTACAATGAGCAGTTCTTC
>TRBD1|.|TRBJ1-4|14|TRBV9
CASSEGQGQEKLFF
TGTGCCAGCAGCGAAGGACAGGGCCAGGAAAAACTGTTTTTT
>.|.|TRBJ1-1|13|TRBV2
CASTEGVNTEAFF
TGTGCCAGCACCGAGGGGGTGAACACTGAAGCTTTCTTT
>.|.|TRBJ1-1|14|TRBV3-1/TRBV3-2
CASSQVRQNTEAFF
TGTGCCAGCAGCCAAGTCAGACAGAACACTGAAGCTTTCTTT
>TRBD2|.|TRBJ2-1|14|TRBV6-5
CASATSGTNNEQFF
TGTGCCAGCGCAACTAGCGGGACCAATAATGAGCAGTTCTTC
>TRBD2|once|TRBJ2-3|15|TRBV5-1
CASSYSSGSTDTQYF
TGCGCCAGCAGCTACTCTAGCGGGAGCACAGATACGCAGTATTTT
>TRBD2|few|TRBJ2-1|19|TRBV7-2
CASSLRFRLAGGLSNEQFF
TGTGCCAGCAGCTTAAGATTCCGACTAGCGGGAGGGCTGAGCAATGAGCAGTTCTTC
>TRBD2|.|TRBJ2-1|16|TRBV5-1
CASSFGQLAGDNEQFF
TGCGCCAGCAGTTTTGGACAACTAGCGGGAGACAATGAGCAGTTCTTC
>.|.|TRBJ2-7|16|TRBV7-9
CASSSRGASGVYEQYF
TGTGCCAGCAGCTCCCGGGGGGCTAGTGGCGTCTACGAGCAGTACTTC
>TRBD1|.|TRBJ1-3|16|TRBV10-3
CAISGDRGSSGNTIYF
TGTGCCATCAGTGGAGACAGGGGAAGCTCTGGAAACACCATATATTTT
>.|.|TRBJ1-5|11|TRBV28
CATARSQPQHF
TGTGCCACTGCGAGGTCGCAGCCCCAGCATTTT
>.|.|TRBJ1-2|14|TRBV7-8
CASSPGFKNYGYTF
TGTGCCAGCAGCCCAGGGTTTAAGAACTATGGCTACACCTTC
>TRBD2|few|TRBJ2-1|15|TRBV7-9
CASSLGLAGYNEQFF
TGTGCCAGCAGCCTCGGACTAGCGGGCTACAATGAGCAGTTCTTC
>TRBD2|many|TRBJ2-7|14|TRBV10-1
CASSESGSSYEQYF
TGCGCCAGCAGTGAGAGCGGGAGCAGCTACGAGCAGTACTTC
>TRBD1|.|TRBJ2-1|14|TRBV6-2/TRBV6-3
CASSKQGVSNEQFF
TGTGCCAGCAGTAAACAGGGGGTCTCGAATGAGCAGTTCTTC
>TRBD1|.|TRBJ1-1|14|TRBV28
CASSLLDRDTEAFF
TGTGCCAGCAGTTTATTGGACAGGGACACTGAAGCTTTCTTT
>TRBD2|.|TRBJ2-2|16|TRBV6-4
CASSSLAGAPGGELFF
TGTGCCAGCAGTTCCCTAGCGGGAGCCCCCGGCGGGGAGCTGTTTTTT
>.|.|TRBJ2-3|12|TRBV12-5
CASGLIEGTQYF
TGTGCTAGTGGTTTAATCGAGGGTACGCAGTATTTT
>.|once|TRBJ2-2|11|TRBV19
CASTVAGELFF
TGTGCCAGTACCGTCGCGGGGGAGCTGTTTTTT
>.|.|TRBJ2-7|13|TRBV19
CASSMGETYEQYF
TGTGCCAGTAGTATGGGCGAGACCTACGAGCAGTACTTC
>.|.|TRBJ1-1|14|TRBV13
CASSLGLTGTEAFF
TGTGCCAGCAGCTTAGGATTAACAGGCACTGAAGCTTTCTTT
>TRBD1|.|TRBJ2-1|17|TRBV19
CASSIGTGLGVYNEQFF
TGTGCCAGTAGTATTGGGACAGGGTTGGGGGTCTACAATGAGCAGTTCTTC
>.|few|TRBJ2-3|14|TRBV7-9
CASSRAGSTDTQYF
TGTGCCAGCTCGCGCGCGGGAAGCACAGATACGCAGTATTTT
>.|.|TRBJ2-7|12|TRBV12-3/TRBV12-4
CASTLLGGEQYF
TGTGCCAGCACCCTCTTAGGGGGCGAGCAGTACTTC
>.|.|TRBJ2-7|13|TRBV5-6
CASNRITGYEQYF
TGTGCCAGCAACAGGATAACAGGCTACGAGCAGTACTTC
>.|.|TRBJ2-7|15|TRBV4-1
CASSQENQATYEQYF
TGCGCCAGCAGCCAAGAGAACCAGGCCACCTACGAGCAGTACTTC
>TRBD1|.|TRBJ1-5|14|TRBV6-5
CASADRGHGQPQHF
TGTGCCAGCGCCGACAGGGGGCACGGTCAGCCCCAGCATTTT
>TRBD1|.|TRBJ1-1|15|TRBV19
CASSIQDRGSTEAFF
TGTGCCAGTAGTATCCAGGACAGGGGAAGCACTGAAGCTTTCTTT
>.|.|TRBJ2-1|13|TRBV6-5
CASRFGNDNEQFF
TGTGCCAGCAGATTCGGGAACGATAATGAGCAGTTCTTC
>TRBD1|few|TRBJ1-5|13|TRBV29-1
CSVKQGSNQPQHF
TGCAGCGTCAAACAGGGGAGCAATCAGCCCCAGCATTTT
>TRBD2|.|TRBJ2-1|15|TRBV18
CASSPTLAGVTEQFF
TGTGCCAGCTCACCAACACTAGCGGGAGTCACTGAGCAGTTCTTC
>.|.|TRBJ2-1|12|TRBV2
CASNGPSNEQFF
TGTGCCAGCAATGGGCCCTCCAATGAGCAGTTCTTC